This TCR beta chain comes out of a study of blood T cell repertoires in COVID-19. Study-wide context: From the United States, Italy and Spain came samples of acute and convalescent COVID-19. PBMCs, B-cell-depleted T cells, or T cells were the source of the cDNA or gDNA that made up the material.

The Seattle site enrolled patients during active infection and followed them longitudinally. Study processing details: Amplification of reference gene primers was used by the study to estimate nucleated cell counts. TCRdb's copy holds only in-frame clones and misses some; the assay was immunoSEQ multiplex PCR. V, J and clone size are those of that table, while D and trimming were read from the DNA. The sample consists of about 260,000 clones, about 90% of them appearing once. Germline V CDR1 and CDR2: MNHEY, SVGAGI. With V trimmed by 9 bases and J by 4 bases, 9 bases remained unmatched. The CDR3 runs to 14 residues.

The source of this sequence is a woman aged 25-40 years with COVID-19, enrolled during active disease. The sequencing input was peripheral blood. The V and J genes are TRBV6-5 and TRBJ1-1; 9 bases map to TRBD1. The CDR3 bases are TGTGCCAGTTTAAACAGGGGGCGGGGCACTGAAGCTTTCTTT. Amino acids: CASLNRGRGTEAFF.